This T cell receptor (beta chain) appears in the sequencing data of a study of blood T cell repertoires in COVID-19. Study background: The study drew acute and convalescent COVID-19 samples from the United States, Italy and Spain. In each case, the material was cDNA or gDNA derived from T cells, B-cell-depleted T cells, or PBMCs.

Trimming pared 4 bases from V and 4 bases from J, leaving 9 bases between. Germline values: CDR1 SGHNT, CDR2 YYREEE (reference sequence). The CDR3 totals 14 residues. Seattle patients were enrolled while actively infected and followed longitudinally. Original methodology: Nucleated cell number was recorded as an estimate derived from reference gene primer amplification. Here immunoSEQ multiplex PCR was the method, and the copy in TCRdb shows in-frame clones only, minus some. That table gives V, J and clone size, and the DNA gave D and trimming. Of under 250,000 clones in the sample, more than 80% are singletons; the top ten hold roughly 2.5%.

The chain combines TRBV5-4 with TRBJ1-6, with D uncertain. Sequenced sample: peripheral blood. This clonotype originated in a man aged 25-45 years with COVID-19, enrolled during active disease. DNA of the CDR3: TGTGCCAGCAGCCTGGACGGGTATAATTCACCCCTCCACTTT. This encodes CASSLDGYNSPLHF.